These 21 T cell receptor beta chains were sequenced from one sample in a study of identical twins. Each CDR3 protein gets one entry after TCRdb re-called the 5' RACE reads with MiXCR. The sample records a few hundred thousand distinct CDR3 sequences, roughly 13% being singletons. The same sample was also studied in work on yellow fever vaccine responses in identical twins.

Sequenced input: memory (CD45RO+) T cells sorted from blood. These receptors originate from a woman younger than 35 in good health.

This chain connects TRBV12-3 or TRBV12-4 to TRBJ2-2; D may be TRBD2 (6 bases). The CDR3 spans 14 residues. The germline V and J ends were trimmed by 3 bases and 4 bases, with 9 bases remaining between them. The CDR3 bases are TGTGCCAGCAGTTTCGGGCGGGGCACCGGGGAGCTGTTTTTT. Protein product: CASSFGRGTGELFF.

As concerns this clonotype: Compared with germline, one end of the junction differs, possibly owing to a read error. This chain uses TRBV4-1 with TRBJ2-2, with D perhaps given as TRBD1 or TRBD2 (5 bases each). Germline V gives CDR1 MGHRA, CDR2 YSYEKL. The CDR3 has 16 amino acids. CDR3 bases: TGCGCCAGCAGACAAGGGTTAAGGGGCGGCACCGGGGAGATGTTTTTT. This codes for CASRQGLRGGTGEMFF.

The gene calls are TRBV11-3 and TRBJ2-1; 13 bases are shared with TRBD2. The CDR3 runs to 16 residues. Per the germline V gene, CDR1 is SGHNT and CDR2 is YENEEA. Germline trimming cut 6 bases from V and 6 bases from J; bases unmatched to any gene: 8. CDR3 DNA sequence: TGTGCCAGCAGTCCGGGACTAGCGGGATTAGCCAATGAGCAGTTCTTC. Translated: CASSPGLAGLANEQFF.

This clonotype came up a few times. V and J are TRBV5-1 and TRBJ2-7, with TRBD2 identical over 11 bases. The CDR3 contains 15 residues. The V gene's germline CDR1 is SGHRS and CDR2 YFSETQ. V shed 0 bases, J shed 4 bases, and the junction held 3 bases outside the gene matches. CDR3 in amino acids: CASSLVAGGPYEQYF. The CDR3 nucleotides read TGCGCCAGCAGCTTGGTAGCGGGGGGGCCTTACGAGCAGTACTTC.

This clonotype was seen only a few times. The rearrangement joins TRBV4-3 to TRBJ2-2; TRBD1 might be the D (5 bases). Germline V gene data show CDR1 as LGHNA and CDR2 as YSLEER. This CDR3 is 17 amino acids long. V dropped 0 bases and J dropped 6 bases, with 17 bases sitting between them. The chain's CDR3 is CASSQDPSRLGAGELFF. CDR3 bases: TGCGCCAGCAGCCAAGACCCCTCCCGGTTAGGGGCCGGGGAGCTGTTTTTT.

This clonotype was found many times. The J gene is TRBJ2-5, the V gene TRBV29-1; unclear D gene. The V end was cut by 7 bases, the J end by 6 bases, with 15 bases between. Germline V gene sequence: CDR1 SQVTM, CDR2 ANQGSEA. The CDR3 length is 12 residues. CDR3 amino acids: CSAGDTMQTQYF. In DNA, the CDR3 is TGCAGCGCAGGAGACACCATGCAGACCCAGTACTTC.

This chain joins TRBV10-3 and TRBJ2-5, with 10 bases fitting TRBD1. Germline CDR1 and CDR2: ENHRY and SYGVKD. V was pared by 10 bases and J by 5 bases, with 16 bases of the junction left unmatched. The CDR3 is 16 residues long. Written as DNA, the CDR3 is TGTGCCACACGAACCCCGGACAGGGGGGTTGGGGAGACCCAGTACTTC. It translates to CATRTPDRGVGETQYF.

This clonotype was seen only a few times. This chain uses TRBV3-1 with TRBJ2-7; TRBD1 aligns across 9 bases. Germline loops: CDR1 LGHDT, CDR2 YNNKEL (reference sequence). Trimming took 4 bases from V and 4 from J; bases not matched to a gene: 5. The CDR3 loop spans 14 amino acids. CDR3 DNA: TGTGCCAGCAGCCTTTTGACAGGGGGATACGAGCAGTACTTC. Encoded protein: CASSLLTGGYEQYF.

The chain uses TRBV20-1 and TRBJ1-1; TRBD1 matches at 9 bases. The CDR3 covers 13 residues. The ends lost 8 bases at V and 4 bases at J; junction bases unmatched: 8. Germline CDR1 DFQATT, CDR2 SNEGSKA (reference sequence). The CDR3 loop is CSQQGADITEAFF. The CDR3 region has the DNA TGCAGTCAACAGGGGGCGGATATCACTGAAGCTTTCTTT.

This sequence joins TRBV20-1 and TRBJ2-7; possibly TRBD2 for D (7 bases). Germline V CDR1 and CDR2: DFQATT, SNEGSKA (reference sequence). Trimming took off 6 bases at V and 3 bases at J, with 15 bases between the two ends. The CDR3 covers 13 residues. The CDR3 loop reads CSAPGERDYEQYF. The CDR3 bases are TGCAGTGCCCCAGGGGAGCGGGACTACGAGCAGTACTTC.

This clonotype turned up a few times. The genes are TRBV6-1 and TRBJ2-5, with unresolved D. V lost 0 bases to trimming and J lost 6 bases, with 11 bases between them. Per germline, CDR1 MNHNS and CDR2 SASEGT. The CDR3 loop spans 14 amino acids. The CDR3 is CASSEAQGIQTQYF. DNA for the CDR3: TGTGCCAGCAGTGAAGCGCAAGGGATACAGACCCAGTACTTC.

This clonotype was seen a handful of times. The chain couples TRBV5-6 to TRBJ2-2, with D possibly TRBD2 on 7 matching bases. V lost 0 bases and J 3 bases, leaving 12 bases between the germline ends. This CDR3 region has 16 residues. CDR1 and CDR2 from the germline V gene are SGHDT and YYEEEE. CDR3 amino acids: CASSLGGGSHTGELFF. Written as DNA, the CDR3 is TGTGCCAGCAGCTTGGGGGGGGGCTCCCACACCGGGGAGCTGTTTTTT.

The V and J genes are TRBV5-6 and TRBJ1-1; D gene ambiguous. V lost 3 bases and J lost 1, with 10 bases in between. Germline assignment: CDR1 SGHDT and CDR2 YYEEEE. This CDR3 has 14 residues. The CDR3 protein is CASSSRRRNTEAFF. The CDR3, as DNA: TGTGCCAGCAGCTCGCGTAGACGGAACACTGAAGCTTTCTTT.

This chain joins TRBV7-2 and TRBJ2-7, with 9 bases that match TRBD2. Unmatched junction bases numbered 11, after V lost 5 bases and J lost 6 bases. This CDR3 contains 15 residues. Germline CDR1 and CDR2: SGHTA and FQGNSA. This chain's CDR3 is CASSLLLAGPLEQYF. The CDR3 DNA is TGTGCCAGCAGCCTGCTACTAGCGGGCCCTCTCGAGCAGTACTTC.

The chain joins TRBV3-1 to TRBJ2-1; 9 bases align to TRBD1. This CDR3 comprises 15 residues. V was pared by 4 bases and J by 6 bases, with 7 bases of the junction left unmatched. Germline CDR1 and CDR2: LGHDT and YNNKEL (reference sequence). The CDR3 loop is CASSRSETGGNEQFF. The CDR3 coding sequence is TGTGCCAGCAGCCGTTCAGAGACAGGGGGCAATGAGCAGTTCTTC.

This clonotype appeared many times. The V and J genes are TRBV6-5 and TRBJ2-1; 8 nucleotides agree with TRBD1. Germline CDR1 MNHEY, CDR2 SVGAGI. The CDR3 has 17 amino acids. V shed 2 bases and J 4 bases; nucleotides not matched to a gene: 10. CDR3 loop: CASSYGQGQYLYNEQFF. CDR3 DNA: TGTGCCAGCAGTTACGGACAGGGACAGTACCTTTACAATGAGCAGTTCTTC.

The table lists this clonotype with a few counts. The chain joins TRBV24-1 to TRBJ2-3; D is undetermined. Trimming took off 4 bases at V and 6 bases at J, with 10 bases between the two ends. CDR3 length: 13 amino acids. Germline V CDR1 and CDR2: KGHDR, SFDVKD. The CDR3 here is CATSDLHGDTQYF. The CDR3 coding sequence is TGTGCCACCAGTGACCTACACGGGGATACGCAGTATTTT.

Only one count was recorded for this clonotype. This sequence joins TRBV18 and TRBJ2-3; 9 positions match TRBD1. The CDR3 has 15 residues. V gave up 4 bases and J gave up 6 bases; unmatched junction bases: 8. Germline loops: CDR1 KGHSH, CDR2 LQKENI. CDR3 region: CASSQLQGAGDTQYF. In DNA form, the CDR3 reads TGTGCCAGCTCACAACTACAGGGGGCCGGGGATACGCAGTATTTT.

CDR3 sequence reads: CSAVTGTGSYEQYF. For the CDR3, the DNA is TGCAGTGCTGTAACCGGGACAGGGTCCTACGAGCAGTACTTC. V and J are TRBV20-1 and TRBJ2-7, with 9 bases fitting TRBD1. Germline-derived CDR1 and CDR2 are DFQATT and SNEGSKA (reference sequence). This CDR3 has 14 residues. With 5 bases clipped from V and 1 base from J, the junction kept 6 bases outside the gene matches.

This clonotype has only a few counts. The rearrangement uses TRBV20-1 and TRBJ2-1, with 12 bases identical to TRBD2. The CDR3 spans 17 residues. V dropped 0 bases and J dropped 8; count of bases not matched to a gene: 11. Germline lookup yields CDR1 DFQATT and CDR2 SNEGSKA (reference sequence). CDR3 region: CSARERRAGLAGHEQFF. CDR3 DNA sequence: TGCAGTGCTAGAGAAAGGAGGGCCGGACTAGCGGGGCATGAGCAGTTCTTC.

V and J are TRBV7-2 and TRBJ2-2, with D possibly being TRBD2 (5 bases). V was shortened by 5 bases and J by 2 bases, with 15 bases between the two germline ends. The germline gives CDR1 SGHTA, CDR2 FQGNSA. The CDR3 contains 16 residues. The CDR3 coding sequence is TGTGCCAGCAGCCCGCTAAGGACTGAAAACACCGGGGAGCTGTTTTTT. Amino acids: CASSPLRTENTGELFF.